The 23 T cell receptor beta chains in this list originate from one sample, sequenced in a study of blood T cell repertoires in COVID-19. Assay used: immunoSEQ multiplex PCR; TCRdb lists only in-frame clones, some missing. This sample has about 220,000 clones, with 70% to 90% found just once. The sequenced sample was PBMCs or T cells enriched from blood (not recorded which). The receptors originated from a woman aged 45-60 years with acute COVID-19.

The chain couples TRBV9 to TRBJ2-7; 7 bases align to TRBD2. J was trimmed by 3 bases and V by 1 base; bases with no gene match: 1. Germline lookup yields CDR1 SGDLS and CDR2 YYNGEE. This CDR3 region has 13 residues. The CDR3 reads CASSVREGYEQYF. The CDR3 DNA reads as TGTGCCAGCAGCGTAAGGGAGGGCTACGAGCAGTACTTC.

V usage is TRBV19 and J usage is TRBJ1-6; D is undetermined. V lost 7 bases and J 0 bases, leaving 10 bases between the germline ends. The CDR3 consists of 15 residues. Germline CDR1 and CDR2: LNHDA and SQIVND (reference sequence). CDR3 sequence reads: CASTLRSSYNSPLHF. The CDR3 DNA follows: TGTGCCAGTACTCTTAGGAGCTCCTATAATTCACCCCTCCACTTT.

The chain's CDR3 is CEVPQGSPLHF. CDR3 bases: TGCGAGGTACCCCAGGGTTCACCCCTCCACTTT. The chain joins TRBV20-1 to TRBJ1-6; D possibly corresponds to TRBD1 (5 bases). This CDR3 comprises 11 residues. In germline, CDR1 is DFQATT, CDR2 SNEGSKA (reference sequence).

The genes are TRBV6-2 or TRBV6-3 and TRBJ2-7; 9 positions agree with TRBD1. Germline V CDR1 and CDR2: MNHEY, SVGEGT. The CDR3 covers 15 residues. Germline trimming cut 5 bases from V and 3 bases from J; bases unmatched to any gene: 8. This CDR3 reads CASSRRGTGSYEQYF. The DNA of the CDR3 is TGTGCCAGCAGTCGCCGCGGGACAGGGAGCTACGAGCAGTACTTC.

The rearrangement links TRBV27 to TRBJ2-2; perhaps TRBD2 as D (5 bases). Germline CDR1 reads MNHEY; CDR2 reads SMNVEV (reference sequence). Trimming cost V 2 bases and J 3 bases, with 7 bases left between them. This CDR3 has 14 residues. CDR3 sequence reads: CASSLRRDTGELFF. The DNA of the CDR3 is TGTGCCAGCAGTTTAAGGCGGGACACCGGGGAGCTGTTTTTT.

This chain joins TRBV14 and TRBJ2-5; D gene ambiguous. The germline V and J ends were trimmed by 3 bases and 5 bases, with 4 bases remaining between them. Germline V gene data show CDR1 as SGHDN and CDR2 as FVKESK. This CDR3 spans 11 amino acids. Here the CDR3 reads CASSHRETQYF. The CDR3 DNA sequence: TGTGCCAGCAGCCACCGGGAGACCCAGTACTTC.

The V gene is TRBV2, the J gene TRBJ1-3, with a weak D call TRBD1 (6 bases). Germline CDR1 is SNHLY and CDR2 is FYNNEI. The CDR3 covers 16 residues. Trimming took 0 bases from V and 0 from J, leaving 9 bases between them. CDR3 nucleotides: TGTGCCAGCAGTGAAGCTAGAGGGGGCTCTGGAAACACCATATATTTT. Protein product: CASSEARGGSGNTIYF.

The V and J genes are TRBV7-2 and TRBJ2-3, with 7 bases that match TRBD2. CDR1 is SGHTA, CDR2 FQGNSA, per germline. Trimming cost V 3 bases and J 0 bases; bases outside gene matches: 6. This CDR3 has 16 residues. The CDR3 region has the DNA TGTGCCAGCAGCTTGCTAGCGGTTTTTAGCACAGATACGCAGTATTTT. It codes for CASSLLAVFSTDTQYF. The complete variable domain, with remaining parts taken from reference TRBV7-2 and TRBJ2-3, reads GAGVSQSPSNKVTEKGKDVELRCDPISGHTALYWYRQSLGQGLEFLIYFQGNSAPDKSGLPSDRFSAERTGGSVSTLTIQRTQQEDSAVYLCASSLLAVFSTDTQYFGPGTRLTVL.

CDR3 amino acids: CASSYATVGGYEQYF. The CDR3 DNA reads as TGTGCCAGCAGTTACGCGACAGTGGGGGGATACGAGCAGTACTTC. The J gene is TRBJ2-7, the V gene TRBV6-5; TRBD2 might be the D (6 bases). The CDR3 consists of 15 residues. Germline lookup yields CDR1 MNHEY and CDR2 SVGAGI. Trimming removed 2 bases at V and 4 bases at J, with 15 bases between.

This clone was detected only once. The chain is built from TRBV18 and TRBJ2-4; D unclear. This CDR3 has 12 residues. Germline-derived CDR1 and CDR2 are KGHSH and LQKENI. V gave up 3 bases and J gave up 7 bases, with 7 bases separating them. In DNA form, the CDR3 reads TGTGCCAGCTCACCTTCATTGAACATTCAGTACTTC. Its translation is CASSPSLNIQYF.

This clone was seen many times. This chain connects TRBV27 to TRBJ1-2; D not resolved. The CDR3 consists of 12 residues. Looked up from germline, CDR1 is MNHEY and CDR2 is SMNVEV (reference sequence). Trimming removed 5 bases at V and 3 bases at J, with 7 bases between. This CDR3 is CASSDNDYGYTF. In nucleotides, the CDR3 is TGTGCCAGCAGTGACAACGACTATGGCTACACCTTC.

The genes are TRBV27 and TRBJ1-5; 11 nucleotides agree with TRBD1. The length of the CDR3 is 16 residues. Germline assignment: CDR1 MNHEY and CDR2 SMNVEV (reference sequence). J lost 6 bases, V lost 6 bases, and 10 bases had no gene match. The CDR3 loop reads CASSRRTGGASQPQHF. The CDR3 nucleotides read TGTGCCAGCAGCCGCCGGACAGGGGGCGCAAGTCAGCCCCAGCATTTT.

This clone was picked up a small number of times. The chain has TRBV28 and TRBJ1-2, with D possibly matching TRBD1 (6 bases). This CDR3 has 13 amino acids. The V end lost 6 bases, the J end lost 7 bases, and 15 bases lay between the germline ends. Germline V gene lookup returns CDR1 MDHEN and CDR2 SYDVKM. CDR3: CASSRLTGPGYTF. CDR3 DNA sequence: TGTGCCAGCAGCCGACTTACAGGGCCTGGCTACACCTTC.

The chain is built from TRBV30 and TRBJ2-6, with TRBD2 identical over 10 bases. With 7 bases clipped from V and 6 bases from J, the junction kept 6 bases outside the gene matches. Germline V gene lookup returns CDR1 GTSNPN and CDR2 SVGIG (reference sequence). The CDR3 spans 14 residues. CDR3 coding DNA: TGTGCCTACCAACTAGCGGGGCTGGCCAACGTCCTGACTTTC. It yields the protein CAYQLAGLANVLTF.

The chain carries TRBV11-2 and TRBJ2-7; 7 bases fit TRBD1. Germline V lookup: CDR1 SGHAT, CDR2 FQNNGV. CDR3 length equals 14 residues. The ends lost 5 bases at V and 2 bases at J; junction bases unmatched: 6. CDR3 sequence (DNA): TGTGCCAGCAGCCCTCGACAGGGCACCTACGAGCAGTACTTC. As protein: CASSPRQGTYEQYF.

CDR3 DNA sequence: TGCGCCAGCAGCCAAAACCCGGGACTAGGATACAATGAGCAGTTCTTC. It codes for CASSQNPGLGYNEQFF. The chain uses TRBV4-1 and TRBJ2-1, with TRBD2 identical over 8 bases. Per germline, CDR1 MGHRA and CDR2 YSYEKL. With V trimmed by 2 bases and J by 4 bases, 7 bases remained unmatched. The CDR3 spans 16 residues.

A single count supports this clone. CDR3: CSTMTGVSRNTEAFF. As DNA, the CDR3 is TGCAGCACCATGACAGGGGTATCAAGGAACACTGAAGCTTTCTTT. The chain has TRBV29-1 and TRBJ1-1, with 8 bases lining up with TRBD1. CDR1 is SQVTM and CDR2 is ANQGSEA in the germline V gene. The length of the CDR3 is 15 residues. The ends lost 8 bases at V and 1 base at J; junction bases unmatched: 12.

V gene TRBV5-6 combines with J gene TRBJ2-6; 8 positions agree with TRBD2. This CDR3 has 17 amino acids. After removal of 6 bases from V and 3 bases from J, the junction contained 11 bases not matched to a gene. CDR1 and CDR2 (germline): SGHDT, YYEEEE. In DNA form, the CDR3 reads TGTGCCAGCACCCTCTGGGGACTAGTAGGTGGGGCCAACGTCCTGACTTTC. It specifies CASTLWGLVGGANVLTF.

The chain's CDR3 is CASSPTGTHEQYF. The CDR3 DNA reads as TGTGCCAGTAGTCCGACAGGGACTCACGAGCAGTACTTC. V gene TRBV19 combines with J gene TRBJ2-7; possibly TRBD1 for D (7 bases). The CDR3 runs 13 residues. V lost 5 bases to trimming and J lost 5 bases, with 13 bases between them. CDR1 is LNHDA and CDR2 is SQIVND in the germline V gene (reference sequence).

The genes are TRBV30 and TRBJ2-3, with D possibly TRBD2 on 5 matching bases. Germline-derived CDR1 and CDR2 are GTSNPN and SVGIG (reference sequence). The V and J ends lost 3 bases and 2 bases respectively, with 15 bases between them. This CDR3 region has 15 residues. The CDR3 region has the DNA TGTGCCTGGAGGAGGAGGCAGTTTCTCACAGATACGCAGTATTTT. It codes for CAWRRRQFLTDTQYF.

The chain employs TRBV5-4 and TRBJ2-7; D unclear. The CDR3 totals 13 residues. From germline, CDR1 is SGHNT and CDR2 YYREEE (reference sequence). The V and J ends lost 0 bases and 1 base respectively, with 5 bases between them. CDR3 region: CASSLDESYEQYF. DNA of the CDR3: TGTGCCAGCAGCTTGGACGAGTCCTACGAGCAGTACTTC.

J is TRBJ2-1 and V is TRBV19; 8 bases are shared with TRBD1. V shed 7 bases, J shed 4 bases, and the junction held 9 bases outside the gene matches. This CDR3 has 15 amino acids. CDR1 and CDR2 (germline): LNHDA, SQIVND (reference sequence). CDR3 loop: CASKADRAPYNEQFF. CDR3 DNA: TGTGCCAGTAAGGCGGACAGGGCCCCTTACAATGAGCAGTTCTTC.

The chain couples TRBV7-3 to TRBJ2-2; unclear D gene. The CDR3 runs to 13 residues. Germline CDR1 SGHTA, CDR2 FQGTGA. V lost 5 bases and J lost 4, with 8 bases in between. The CDR3 sequence: CASSPKFTGELFF. CDR3 in DNA: TGTGCCAGCAGCCCTAAATTCACCGGGGAGCTGTTTTTT. Full variable domain (missing parts from reference TRBV7-3 and TRBJ2-2): GAGVSQTPSNKVTEKGKYVELRCDPISGHTALYWYRQSLGQGPEFLIYFQGTGAADDSGLPNDRFFAVRPEGSVSTLKIQRTERGDSAVYLCASSPKFTGELFFGEGSRLTVL.